The clone carrying this TCR beta chain was seen ten or more times. The data originate from a study of human T cells and chemical hapten exposure. Germline V gene sequence: CDR1 DFQATT, CDR2 SNEGSKA (reference sequence). The CDR3 covers 12 residues. V lost 2 bases and J lost 8, with 10 bases in between. Extraction of total RNA was performed on unfractionated whole blood. TCRdb reprocessed the 5' RACE reads with MiXCR, giving one entry per CDR3 protein. This table has around 82,000 distinct CDR3 sequences, approximately 7.7% appearing once. This clonotype was obtained from a male donor in good health. This chain joins TRBV20-1 and TRBJ1-5, with D unresolved. CDR3: CSARRSSEPQHF. The CDR3 DNA is TGCAGTGCTAGACGGAGTTCGGAGCCCCAGCATTTT.